A selection of T cell receptor beta chains follows, all from one sample in a study of T cell changes during pregnancy in multiple sclerosis. Here immunoSEQ multiplex PCR was the method, and the copy in TCRdb shows in-frame clones only, minus some. The sample includes 35,000 or so clones, under 95% of them seen just once. Specimen: CD4+ T cells from peripheral blood mononuclear cells, collected after pregnancy. Source of these receptors: a female donor with multiple sclerosis, enrolled in a pregnancy study. CDR3s include the opening cysteine and the closing phenylalanine or tryptophan. D genes are given only for firm matches. The listing skips clone size in some rows; elsewhere it reads once, few, many or a size class.

TRBV7-3	NA	16	TRBJ2-1	TRBD2	CASSLRGGRAVSEQFF	TGTGCCAGCAGCTTAAGAGGCGGGAGGGCCGTGAGTGAGCAGTTCTTC
TRBV4-2	NA	16	TRBJ1-2	TRBD1	CASSLTQTGLENGYTF	TGTGCCAGCAGCCTTACCCAGACAGGGCTAGAGAATGGCTACACCTTC
TRBV5-4	NA	16	TRBJ2-4	TRBD1	CASSLESGTGGNIQYF	TGTGCCAGCAGCCTAGAGTCGGGGACAGGGGGAAACATTCAGTACTTC
TRBV19	NA	17	TRBJ2-1	TRBD2	CASSITSGGMSYNEQFF	TGTGCCAGTAGTATAACTAGCGGGGGGATGTCCTACAATGAGCAGTTCTTC
TRBV10-3	NA	14	TRBJ2-1	NA	CAIRTDLDYNEQFF	TGTGCCATCAGAACAGACCTCGATTACAATGAGCAGTTCTTC
TRBV6-5	NA	14	TRBJ2-7	NA	CASSYSRSSYEQYF	TGTGCCAGCAGTTACTCACGGAGCTCCTACGAGCAGTACTTC
TRBV7-3	NA	15	TRBJ2-7	NA	CASSLERDSSYEQYF	TGTGCCAGCAGCTTAGAGAGGGATAGCTCCTACGAGCAGTACTTC
TRBV19	once	15	TRBJ2-7	TRBD2	CASSIAGLGTYEQYF	TGTGCCAGTAGTATAGCGGGACTAGGGACTTACGAGCAGTACTTC
TRBV7-2	NA	17	TRBJ1-6	TRBD1	CASSLVSGGGYNSPLHF	TGTGCCAGCAGCTTAGTCTCAGGGGGCGGATATAATTCACCCCTCCACTTT
TRBV2	NA	13	TRBJ2-7	NA	CASSGITVYEQYF	TGTGCCAGCAGTGGTATTACTGTATACGAGCAGTACTTC
TRBV14	NA	14	TRBJ2-7	NA	CASSQWGGIYEQYF	TGTGCCAGCAGCCAATGGGGAGGAATCTACGAGCAGTACTTC
TRBV29-1	NA	15	TRBJ1-4	NA	CSVSEGGRSNEKLFF	TGCAGTGTTTCAGAGGGAGGCAGGAGTAATGAAAAACTGTTTTTT
TRBV14	NA	15	TRBJ2-7	TRBD1	CASSQDRDRRYEQYF	TGTGCCAGCAGCCAGGATCGGGACAGACGCTACGAGCAGTACTTC
TRBV11-2	NA	13	TRBJ1-5	TRBD1	CASSPDRAQPQHF	TGTGCCAGCAGCCCCGACAGGGCCCAGCCCCAGCATTTT
TRBV7-3	NA	13	TRBJ2-3	NA	CASSLTFSRAQYF	TGTGCCAGCAGCTTAACGTTTTCCAGGGCGCAGTATTTT
TRBV30	NA	15	TRBJ1-1	TRBD1	CAWSNLGQGNTEAFF	TGTGCCTGGAGCAATTTAGGACAGGGGAACACTGAAGCTTTCTTT
TRBV28	NA	14	TRBJ1-1	NA	CASSDSVTGTEAFF	TGTGCCAGCAGTGACTCGGTAACGGGCACTGAAGCTTTCTTT
TRBV10-3	NA	15	TRBJ1-5	TRBD1	CAISEWAGGNQPQHF	TGTGCCATCAGTGAGTGGGCAGGGGGTAATCAGCCCCAGCATTTT
TRBV5-4	NA	15	TRBJ2-3	TRBD2	CASSLISGGADTQYF	TGTGCCAGCAGCTTGATCTCCGGGGGGGCGGATACGCAGTATTTT
TRBV6-5	NA	13	TRBJ2-6	NA	CASSYSGAGVLTF	TGTGCCAGCAGTTACTCAGGGGCCGGCGTCCTGACTTTC